Presented here are 19 T cell receptor beta chains from one specimen sequenced in a study of technical replicates of blood from a few donors. The table came from immunoSEQ multiplex PCR; TCRdb's copy has only in-frame clones and leaves some out. This table holds 55,000 to 80,000 clones, about 92% found once. Source material: T cells isolated from PBMCs. Every receptor here comes from a human donor in good health.

The CDR3 here is CASSLLDRSHEQYF. DNA for the CDR3: TGTGCCAGCTCACTCTTGGACAGGTCTCACGAGCAGTACTTC. This chain connects TRBV18 to TRBJ2-7; 7 bases are shared with TRBD1. Trimming removed 4 bases from V and 5 bases from J; junction bases left unmatched: 8. The CDR3 totals 14 residues. Germline V gene data show CDR1 as KGHSH and CDR2 as LQKENI.

The rearrangement links TRBV4-2 to TRBJ2-7; TRBD2 agrees at 8 bases. This CDR3 region has 16 residues. Germline assignment: CDR1 LGHNA and CDR2 YNFKEQ. J was trimmed by 5 bases and V by 0 bases; bases with no gene match: 9. The CDR3, as DNA: TGTGCCAGCAGCCAAGAGAGTCCGGGGGGGGAAGACGAGCAGTACTTC. Translation: CASSQESPGGEDEQYF.

The chain recombines TRBV13 with TRBJ2-7; the D is unclear. Germline CDR1 is PRHDT and CDR2 is FYEKMQ (reference sequence). V lost 2 bases and J 2 bases, leaving 10 bases between the germline ends. CDR3 size: 14 residues. The CDR3 region is CASSLTLGPYEQYF. The CDR3 coding sequence is TGTGCCAGCAGCTTAACTCTGGGCCCCTACGAGCAGTACTTC.

The rearrangement links TRBV5-5 to TRBJ1-5, with D possibly TRBD1 on 5 matching bases. The CDR3 has 16 residues. Germline CDR1 SGHKS, CDR2 YYEKEE (reference sequence). V lost 1 base, J lost 2 bases, and 13 bases lay in between. CDR3 amino acids: CASSLRVRGGNQPQHF. The DNA of the CDR3 is TGTGCCAGCAGCTTGCGGGTAAGGGGTGGCAATCAGCCCCAGCATTTT.

The J gene is TRBJ2-7, the V gene TRBV29-1; D not certain. Trimming took 0 bases from V and 0 from J, leaving 9 bases between them. Germline assignment: CDR1 SQVTM and CDR2 ANQGSEA. CDR3 length equals 14 residues. CDR3 region: CSVEDHTRSYEQYF. The CDR3, as DNA: TGCAGCGTTGAAGATCACACACGCTCCTACGAGCAGTACTTC.

This sequence joins TRBV7-2 and TRBJ1-2; D gene uncertain. Trimming removed 3 bases at V and 1 base at J, with 6 bases between. The CDR3 totals 13 residues. Germline V gene data show CDR1 as SGHTA and CDR2 as FQGNSA. CDR3: CASSFTVNYGYTF. As DNA, the CDR3 is TGTGCCAGCAGCTTCACAGTTAACTATGGCTACACCTTC.

The J gene is TRBJ1-4, the V gene TRBV2; D might be TRBD1 (5 bases). V lost 6 bases and J 2 bases, leaving 13 bases between the germline ends. The CDR3 has 15 amino acids. Germline CDR1 SNHLY, CDR2 FYNNEI. CDR3: CASSGLTATNEKLFF. For the CDR3, the DNA is TGTGCCAGCAGCGGGCTGACAGCCACTAATGAAAAACTGTTTTTT.

V is TRBV16 and J is TRBJ2-1; D remains ambiguous. The ends were cut back, 4 bases at V and 4 bases at J, with 11 bases in the middle. Germline V CDR1 and CDR2: KGHSY, FQNENV. The CDR3 spans 14 residues. CDR3 sequence reads: CASSPLTKYNEQFF. The CDR3 nucleotides read TGTGCCAGCAGCCCCCTGACAAAATACAATGAGCAGTTCTTC.

This chain uses TRBV6-5 with TRBJ2-7; 7 nucleotides agree with TRBD1. Trimming took 6 bases from V and 0 from J; bases not matched to a gene: 5. This CDR3 is built from 14 residues. Germline lookup yields CDR1 MNHEY and CDR2 SVGAGI. The CDR3 region has the DNA TGTGCCAGCAGGTCGGGACAGAGCTCCTACGAGCAGTACTTC. It specifies CASRSGQSSYEQYF.

This clone was counted between two and nine times. V gene TRBV30 combines with J gene TRBJ2-4; the D gene is possibly TRBD1 (6 bases). Trimming shortened V by 7 bases and J by 6 bases, and 13 bases separated the two germline ends. Germline loops: CDR1 GTSNPN, CDR2 SVGIG (reference sequence). The CDR3 totals 12 residues. CDR3 residues: CAYHPDRNIQYF. CDR3 bases: TGTGCCTACCACCCGGACAGAAACATTCAGTACTTC.

This clone has a handful of counts. The chain has TRBV2 and TRBJ1-1; unclear D gene. V shed 6 bases and J shed 1 base, with 6 bases lying between them. The CDR3 totals 12 residues. Germline CDR1 and CDR2: SNHLY and FYNNEI. This CDR3 is CASRVENTEAFF. The CDR3 nucleotides are TGTGCCAGCAGAGTAGAGAACACTGAAGCTTTCTTT.

This clone has only one observation. V gene TRBV10-3 combines with J gene TRBJ2-1; 8 bases fit TRBD1. Germline lookup yields CDR1 ENHRY and CDR2 SYGVKD. The CDR3 covers 16 residues. J gave up 6 bases and V 6 bases, and 13 bases lay outside the gene matches. CDR3 region: CAISETPGQAINEQFF. The CDR3 DNA follows: TGTGCCATCAGCGAGACTCCGGGACAGGCCATCAATGAGCAGTTCTTC.

The chain has TRBV14 and TRBJ2-5; 8 nucleotides match TRBD2. Losses at the gene ends were 5 bases for V and 4 bases for J; bases not matched to a gene: 9. From germline, CDR1 is SGHDN and CDR2 FVKESK. The CDR3 spans 15 residues. DNA of the CDR3: TGTGCCAGCAGCTGGACGGGAGGGCCCGCAGAGACCCAGTACTTC. It yields the protein CASSWTGGPAETQYF.

V gene TRBV11-2 combines with J gene TRBJ2-4, with 7 bases that match TRBD2. The ends lost 5 bases at V and 7 bases at J; junction bases unmatched: 11. CDR1 is SGHAT and CDR2 is FQNNGV in the germline V gene. There are 15 residues in the CDR3. In nucleotides, the CDR3 is TGTGCCAGCAGCCTACTGGCGGGAGTTATGAACATTCAGTACTTC. Residues: CASSLLAGVMNIQYF.

The genes are TRBV13 and TRBJ2-5; 8 bases align to TRBD1. CDR3 length: 16 residues. With V trimmed by 2 bases and J by 5 bases, 10 bases remained unmatched. The germline V gene has CDR1 PRHDT and CDR2 FYEKMQ (reference sequence). The CDR3, as DNA: TGTGCCAGCAGCTTAACCTCGACAGGGGCGTATGAGACCCAGTACTTC. Translating it yields CASSLTSTGAYETQYF.

The chain recombines TRBV6-5 with TRBJ2-5; 7 nucleotides line up with TRBD1. V trimming: 6 bases; J trimming: 7 bases; junction bases outside the gene matches: 2. Per the germline V gene, CDR1 is MNHEY and CDR2 is SVGAGI. This CDR3 has 11 amino acids. CDR3 nucleotide sequence: TGTGCCAGCAGCAGACAGGGGACCCAGTACTTC. Its translation is CASSRQGTQYF.

V and J are TRBV7-8 and TRBJ2-2, with 7 nucleotides matching TRBD2. The trim removed 3 bases at V and 4 bases at J, leaving 2 bases unmatched. The germline V gene has CDR1 SGHVS and CDR2 FQNEAQ. The CDR3 extends over 14 amino acids. DNA for the CDR3: TGTGCCAGCAGCTTGCGGGAGCTCACCGGGGAGCTGTTTTTT. It specifies CASSLRELTGELFF.

This chain joins TRBV10-3 and TRBJ1-5; D is possibly TRBD1 (6 bases). The V and J ends lost 10 bases and 1 base respectively, with 17 bases between them. Germline V lookup: CDR1 ENHRY, CDR2 SYGVKD. This CDR3 is built from 15 residues. The CDR3 nucleotides read TGTGCCACCTCCCCTAACAGGGAGAGCAATCAGCCCCAGCATTTT. It encodes CATSPNRESNQPQHF.

This CDR3 is CASSLIEGTEAFF. CDR3 DNA: TGTGCCAGCAGCTTAATTGAGGGCACTGAAGCTTTCTTT. The V call is TRBV7-3, the J call TRBJ1-1; no clear D. This CDR3 region has 13 residues. CDR1 and CDR2 (germline): SGHTA, FQGTGA. Trimming pared 1 base from V and 4 bases from J, leaving 7 bases between.